The present T cell receptor beta chain was sequenced within a study of T cell changes during pregnancy in multiple sclerosis (dated by TCRdb to between 2017 and 2020). Notes on the research overall: Changes in the T cell repertoire over the course of pregnancy were examined in this study in women with multiple sclerosis.

On this clone itself: Its antigen has not been determined. Per-nucleotide qualities are absent, and no much larger clonotype sits a single base away.

The CDR1 and CDR2 encoded by the germline V gene are MNHEY and SVGAGI. V is clipped by 0 bases and J by 8 bases, and the sequence between their germline boundaries is 16 bases long. The CDR3 goes from the cysteine to the phenylalanine over 16 residues. Only CDR3 DNA is held: 48 bases, read in frame from base 1. The protocol used for the library was the immunoSEQ multiplex PCR assay. What TCRdb holds here is the immuneACCESS table cut down to in-frame rearrangements. Part of the clones is not present; checked against another copy, under half of the missing clones reflect an unresolved V gene, and the others are unexplained. The sample yields 90,000 or so clones; about nine tenths were counted once. Roughly 3.5% of the sample is held by the ten biggest clonotypes.

The V and J genes are TRBV6-5 and TRBJ2-2; a tentative D match to TRBD2 spans 6 bases. The starting material was PBMCs, obtained in the first trimester of pregnancy. The sequence came from a female donor in good health, serving as a control in a pregnancy study. Some clones in this sample may be carry-over from other donors' samples. CDR3 loop: CASSYSMYAGTGELFF. The base sequence is TGTGCCAGCAGTTACTCGATGTACGCAGGGACTGGGGAGCTGTTTTTT.